This T cell receptor (beta chain) was sequenced in a study of blood T cell repertoires in COVID-19. Overall study: COVID-19 samples, acute and convalescent, were from the United States, Italy and Spain. T cells, B-cell-depleted T cells, or PBMCs supplied cDNA or gDNA.

Authors' processing steps: Estimated nucleated cell counts came from reference gene primer amplification. TCRdb keeps only in-frame clones here, not all; method: immunoSEQ multiplex PCR. V and J calls and clone size come straight from that table; D and trimming were deduced from the DNA. The sample comprises 150,000 to 250,000 clones, about 80% of which are singletons, and 6.9% rests with the top ten. The count of this clone is one. Trimming left V 8 bases short and J 5 bases short, with 16 bases between. The CDR3 loop spans 13 amino acids. Germline lookup yields CDR1 SQVTM and CDR2 ANQGSEA. Material for sequencing was peripheral blood. The sequence was collected from a human donor with acute or convalescent COVID-19. The donor label of this sample is uncertain. The J gene is TRBJ2-1, the V gene TRBV29-1, with D perhaps matching TRBD1 (6 bases). CDR3 sequence: CSLVRGTNNEQFF. The DNA of the CDR3 is TGCAGCCTCGTGAGGGGGACGAACAATGAGCAGTTCTTC.